The T cell receptor (beta chain) under discussion was sequenced for a study of blood T cell repertoires in COVID-19. Study information: The cDNA or gDNA used as material had been derived from T cells, B-cell-depleted T cells, or PBMCs.

By its share, this clone is medium-sized. Per the study methods: Amplification of reference gene primers was used by the study to estimate nucleated cell counts. Clones were sequenced by immunoSEQ multiplex PCR, and TCRdb holds only the in-frame ones, with some missing. That table furnishes V, J and clone size, whereas the DNA furnished D and trimming. The sample records about 26,000 clones, approximately 88% being singletons. What was sequenced was peripheral blood. The TCR was taken from a man in his 70s with active COVID-19.

CDR3 in amino acids: CASSESGYPGYTF. DNA of the CDR3: TGTGCCAGCAGTGAATCAGGGTATCCTGGCTACACCTTC. The chain employs TRBV2 and TRBJ1-2; D is perhaps TRBD1 (5 bases). V lost 2 bases and J lost 7, with 11 bases in between. The CDR3 totals 13 residues. From germline, CDR1 is SNHLY and CDR2 FYNNEI.